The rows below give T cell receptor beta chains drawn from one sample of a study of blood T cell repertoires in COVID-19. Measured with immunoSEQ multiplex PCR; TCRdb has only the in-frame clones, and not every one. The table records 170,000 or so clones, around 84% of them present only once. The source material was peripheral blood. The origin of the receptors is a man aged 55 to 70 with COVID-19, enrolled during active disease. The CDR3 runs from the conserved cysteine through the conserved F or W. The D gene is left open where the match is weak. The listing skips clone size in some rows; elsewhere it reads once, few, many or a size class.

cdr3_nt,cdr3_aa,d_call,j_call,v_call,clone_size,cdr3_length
TGTGCCAGCAGTACCGGGACAGGGAGGTCTGGGGCCAACGTCCTGACTTTC,CASSTGTGRSGANVLTF,TRBD1,TRBJ2-6,TRBV7-2,once,17
TGCAGTGCTAGTTGGGGGAACGGACTAGGGCAGTACTTC,CSASWGNGLGQYF,TRBD2,TRBJ2-7,TRBV20-1,-,13
TGCGCCAGCAGCACCGGACAGGGCCCCGTCTATGGCTACACCTTC,CASSTGQGPVYGYTF,TRBD1,TRBJ1-2,TRBV4-1,-,15
TGTGCCAGCAGTTCTCGGACAGGGATTGAAGAGCAGTACTTC,CASSSRTGIEEQYF,TRBD1,TRBJ2-7,TRBV6-2/TRBV6-3,-,14
TGCGCCAGCAGCCAGGAAACAGGGGGCACAGATACGCAGTATTTT,CASSQETGGTDTQYF,TRBD1,TRBJ2-3,TRBV4-3,-,15
TGTGCCAGCAGCTTAGTAGGGGACAGGGCCTACGAGCAGTACTTC,CASSLVGDRAYEQYF,TRBD1,TRBJ2-7,TRBV7-9,few,15
TGTGCCAGTAGCCCGGGACAGGGGGCCTCTGGCTACACCTTC,CASSPGQGASGYTF,TRBD1,TRBJ1-2,TRBV19,-,14
TGCGCCAGCAGCTTCGGTGTCGGACGGGACAGGGGCTCTGGAAACACCATATATTTT,CASSFGVGRDRGSGNTIYF,TRBD1,TRBJ1-3,TRBV5-1,-,19
TGTGCCAGCAGCCAAGGTAGAACTAGCGGGGGTAGCCCTACGCAGTATTTT,CASSQGRTSGGSPTQYF,TRBD2,TRBJ2-3,TRBV3-1/TRBV3-2,-,17
TGCGCCAGCAGCCAAGATAAGGGCGCTAGCGGGGCTCATACGCAGTATTTT,CASSQDKGASGAHTQYF,TRBD2,TRBJ2-3,TRBV4-1,-,17
TGCAGCGTTGATCCAGATCGCACCGGGGAGCTGTTTTTT,CSVDPDRTGELFF,-,TRBJ2-2,TRBV29-1,-,13
TGTGCCAGCAGTCGGGGACAGTTTTACAATGAGCAGTTCTTC,CASSRGQFYNEQFF,TRBD1,TRBJ2-1,TRBV6-5,-,14
TGTGCCAGCAGCTTAAGGGGACAGGGAGACACTAACTATGGCTACACCTTC,CASSLRGQGDTNYGYTF,TRBD1,TRBJ1-2,TRBV11-2,-,17
TGTGCCAGCAGCCTAAGACCATTTGACAGGGGATCAGATACGCAGTATTTT,CASSLRPFDRGSDTQYF,TRBD1,TRBJ2-3,TRBV9,-,17
TGTGCCAGTAGTACAGCGGGAGTCCCCTACAATGAGCAGTTCTTC,CASSTAGVPYNEQFF,TRBD2,TRBJ2-1,TRBV19,-,15
TGTGCCAGCAGCCCCCATCACAGGGATCAAGAGACCCAGTACTTC,CASSPHHRDQETQYF,-,TRBJ2-5,TRBV9,-,15
TGCGCCAGCAGCTTGGACGGCGGCAGGGTCCAAGAGACCCAGTACTTC,CASSLDGGRVQETQYF,-,TRBJ2-5,TRBV5-1,-,16
TGTGCCAGTAGTATCGCTAACCAAGAGACCCAGTACTTC,CASSIANQETQYF,-,TRBJ2-5,TRBV19,-,13
TGTGCCAGCTCACCTCCGGGACAGGGACCATACACCGGGGAGCTGTTTTTT,CASSPPGQGPYTGELFF,TRBD1,TRBJ2-2,TRBV18,-,17
TGTGCTAGTGGTTTGCCGTACAGGGTTGTCCCCAATGAGCAGTTCTTC,CASGLPYRVVPNEQFF,-,TRBJ2-1,TRBV12-5,-,16
TGTGCCAGCAGCTTAGGGACACTTGGCTCTGGAAACACCATATATTTT,CASSLGTLGSGNTIYF,-,TRBJ1-3,TRBV7-3,-,16
TGCGCCAGCAGCTTGGGGAGGGCCATTGGAGATACGCAGTATTTT,CASSLGRAIGDTQYF,-,TRBJ2-3,TRBV5-1,-,15
TGTGCCAGCAGCTTAGATTCAACAGGGATGGCAAAAAACATTCAGTACTTC,CASSLDSTGMAKNIQYF,-,TRBJ2-4,TRBV11-3,-,17
TGTGCCAGCAGGTGGATGCGGGGGGCTAAAGAGACCCAGTACTTC,CASRWMRGAKETQYF,TRBD2,TRBJ2-5,TRBV6-6,-,15
TGTGCCAGCAGCGGAGGTACTAGCGGGAGTCGATCCTACAATGAGCAGTTCTTC,CASSGGTSGSRSYNEQFF,TRBD2,TRBJ2-1,TRBV11-3,few,18
TGTGCCAGCAGTGAAGGACAGGGGGGCTACGAGCAGTACTTC,CASSEGQGGYEQYF,TRBD1,TRBJ2-7,TRBV6-1,-,14
TGTGCCAGCTCACCACCCCAGGGGTACGGCGGGGAGCTGTTTTTT,CASSPPQGYGGELFF,-,TRBJ2-2,TRBV18,-,15
TGTGCCAGCAGCACAGGTAGCCGTCGGGCGCGACCCCTCCACTTT,CASSTGSRRARPLHF,-,TRBJ1-6,TRBV7-2,-,15
TGTGCCAGCAGTTTGCTCTTAAGGGGCTATGGCTACACCTTC,CASSLLLRGYGYTF,-,TRBJ1-2,TRBV28,few,14
TGTGCCAGCAGCGATGGCCTCGGGGTAAGTGAGCAGTTCTTC,CASSDGLGVSEQFF,-,TRBJ2-1,TRBV9,-,14
TGTGCCAGCAGCTTGCCGTTGGGCCCAATTCAGTACTTC,CASSLPLGPIQYF,-,TRBJ2-4,TRBV11-2,-,13
TGTGCCAGTAGTAAACCGGGAAGTGCAAGCAGGACTGAAGCTTTCTTT,CASSKPGSASRTEAFF,-,TRBJ1-1,TRBV19,few,16
TGTGCCAGCAGCCTGGGACAGAACGCTGGCTACACCTTC,CASSLGQNAGYTF,TRBD1,TRBJ1-2,TRBV7-2,-,13
TGCGCCAGCAGCCTGACAGTTTTGAACACTGAAGCTTTCTTT,CASSLTVLNTEAFF,-,TRBJ1-1,TRBV5-1,-,14
TGTGCCAGCTCACCATCGGCAGGGTATGGTAATCAGCCCCAGCATTTT,CASSPSAGYGNQPQHF,-,TRBJ1-5,TRBV18,-,16
TGTGCCAGCAGTTCGACAGGGATCTCCTACGAGCAGTACTTC,CASSSTGISYEQYF,TRBD1,TRBJ2-7,TRBV6-2/TRBV6-3,-,14
TGTGCCAGCAGTTCCCGCGGGACAGGGTCTGCCGGGGAGCTGTTTTTT,CASSSRGTGSAGELFF,TRBD1,TRBJ2-2,TRBV2,few,16
TGTGCCAGCAGTGACTTCTTCCGTCAATTCGTAGTTGCCAAAAACATTCAGTACTTC,CASSDFFRQFVVAKNIQYF,-,TRBJ2-4,TRBV6-4,-,19
TGTGCCAGCTCAGCGACGGATGGGGCAGCGTCCTACAATGAGCAGTTCTTC,CASSATDGAASYNEQFF,-,TRBJ2-1,TRBV18,-,17
TGTGCCAGCAGTCGTACTATACCCCCGGATGAGCAGTTCTTC,CASSRTIPPDEQFF,-,TRBJ2-1,TRBV6-5,-,14
TGTGCCAGCTCACCACCGGGGGGGCCTGCTGGAAACACCATATATTTT,CASSPPGGPAGNTIYF,-,TRBJ1-3,TRBV18,-,16
TGTGCCACGGACGGGACAGGAACGCAGTATTTT,CATDGTGTQYF,TRBD1,TRBJ2-3,TRBV24-1,-,11
TGTGCCAGCCCCCAAGGCGAATACAATGAGCAGTTCTTC,CASPQGEYNEQFF,-,TRBJ2-1,TRBV7-9,-,13
TGTGCCACCAGTGAGGGGGGGAAGGGCGAGCAGTACTTC,CATSEGGKGEQYF,TRBD2,TRBJ2-7,TRBV24-1,once,13
TGTGCCAGCTCACCAGGCAGGGGGCGCTCCCTAATGAACACTGAAGCTTTCTTT,CASSPGRGRSLMNTEAFF,TRBD1,TRBJ1-1,TRBV18,-,18
TGTGCCAGCAGCTTAATGGGACAGGGGGCAAGTAATGAGCAGTTCTTC,CASSLMGQGASNEQFF,TRBD1,TRBJ2-1,TRBV7-2,-,16
TGTGCCAGCAGCTCAACAGGATACTCTGGAAACACCATATATTTT,CASSSTGYSGNTIYF,-,TRBJ1-3,TRBV7-9,few,15
TGTGCCACCCGGGGACAGGCCATCTCCTACGAGCAGTACTTC,CATRGQAISYEQYF,TRBD1,TRBJ2-7,TRBV2,-,14
TGTGCCAGCAGCCCGGACCCCCAGAGGGATGAGCAGTTCTTC,CASSPDPQRDEQFF,-,TRBJ2-1,TRBV7-3,-,14
TGTGCCAGTAGTCACCGGGAACTGGGGCAGCCCCAGCATTTT,CASSHRELGQPQHF,-,TRBJ1-5,TRBV19,-,14
TGCAGCGCGATGACAGGGGATAATTCACCCCTCCACTTT,CSAMTGDNSPLHF,TRBD1,TRBJ1-6,TRBV29-1,-,13
TGTGCCAGCAGGGGGACAGGTAATCAGCCCCAGCATTTT,CASRGTGNQPQHF,TRBD1,TRBJ1-5,TRBV27,once,13
TGTGCCAGTAGTTCGTCAGCAGGCTGGGCTTACGAGCAGTACTTC,CASSSSAGWAYEQYF,-,TRBJ2-7,TRBV19,few,15
TGTGCCAGCAGTTTCCACGACAGGGGAAGTTTCTATGGCTACACCTTC,CASSFHDRGSFYGYTF,TRBD1,TRBJ1-2,TRBV28,-,16
TGTGCCACCAGTGATGCAACAGGGAGCTCTGGAAACACCATATATTTT,CATSDATGSSGNTIYF,-,TRBJ1-3,TRBV24-1,-,16